This T cell receptor beta chain was profiled in a study of CD8 T cells in ankylosing spondylitis. Study results and limitations: A TCR beta motif of under 10 highly homologous variants appeared characteristic of ankylosing spondylitis blood.

Generation of TCR beta libraries employed quantitative 5'-RACE incorporating molecular barcodes. TCRdb fed the 5' RACE reads into MiXCR, producing one record per CDR3 protein. The sample contains roughly 180,000 distinct CDR3 sequences, just over 9.5% of which appear only once. Of note for this clonotype: The antigen is unknown.

CDR1 and CDR2 from the germline V gene are GTSNPN and SVGIG (reference sequence). With 0 bases removed from V and 6 bases from J, the gap between germline ends came to 14 bases. The CDR3 consists of 14 residues. Source material: blood, either unsorted or a sorted T cell fraction (not recorded which). This rearrangement joins TRBV30 to TRBJ1-1, with D uncertain. This receptor was obtained from a female donor with ankylosing spondylitis or in good health (not recorded which). The DNA for the CDR3 is TGTGCCTGGAGTGTAATTACTGGGGAAGCTGAAGCTTTCTTT. Its translation is CAWSVITGEAEAFF. Full variable domain (missing parts from reference TRBV30 and TRBJ1-1): SQTIHQWPATLVQPVGSPLSLECTVEGTSNPNLYWYRQAAGRGLQLLFYSVGIGQISSEVPQNLSASRPQDRQFILSSKKLLLSDSGFYLCAWSVITGEAEAFFGQGTRLTVV.